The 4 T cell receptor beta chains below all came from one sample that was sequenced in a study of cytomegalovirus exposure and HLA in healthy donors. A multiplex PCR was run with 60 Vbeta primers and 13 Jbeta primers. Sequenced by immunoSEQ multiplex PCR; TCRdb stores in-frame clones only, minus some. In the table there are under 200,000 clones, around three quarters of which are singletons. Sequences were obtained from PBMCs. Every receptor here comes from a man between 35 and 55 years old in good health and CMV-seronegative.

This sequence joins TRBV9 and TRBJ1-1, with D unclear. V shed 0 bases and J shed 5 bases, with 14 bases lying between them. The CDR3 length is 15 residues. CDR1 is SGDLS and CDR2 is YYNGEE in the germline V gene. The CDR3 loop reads CASSVGYRGGTEAFF. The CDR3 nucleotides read TGTGCCAGCAGCGTAGGGTACCGAGGCGGGACTGAAGCTTTCTTT. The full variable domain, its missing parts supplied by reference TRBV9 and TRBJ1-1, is DSGVTQTPKHLITATGQRVTLRCSPRSGDLSVYWYQQSLDQGLQFLIQYYNGEERAKGNILERFSAQQFPDLHSELNLSSLELGDSALYFCASSVGYRGGTEAFFGQGTRLTVV.

The CDR3 region is CASSQEGTSGIYSYEQYF. CDR3 coding DNA: TGCGCCAGCAGCCAAGAGGGGACTAGCGGAATCTACTCCTACGAGCAGTACTTC. The chain carries TRBV4-3 and TRBJ2-7; 11 nucleotides line up with TRBD2. Germline CDR1 and CDR2: LGHNA and YSLEER. The CDR3 is made up of 18 amino acids. V gave up 0 bases and J gave up 0 bases; unmatched junction bases: 7.

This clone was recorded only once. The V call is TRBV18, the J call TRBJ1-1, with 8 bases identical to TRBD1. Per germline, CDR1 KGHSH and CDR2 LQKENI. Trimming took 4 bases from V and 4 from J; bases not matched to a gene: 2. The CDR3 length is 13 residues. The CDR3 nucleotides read TGTGCCAGCTCACAGGACAGGGTCACTGAAGCTTTCTTT. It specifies CASSQDRVTEAFF. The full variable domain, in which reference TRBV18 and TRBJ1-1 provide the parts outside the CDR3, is NAGVMQNPRHLVRRRGQEARLRCSPMKGHSHVYWYRQLPEEGLKFMVYLQKENIIDESGMPKERFSAEFPKEGPSILRIQQVVRGDSAAYFCASSQDRVTEAFFGQGTRLTVV.

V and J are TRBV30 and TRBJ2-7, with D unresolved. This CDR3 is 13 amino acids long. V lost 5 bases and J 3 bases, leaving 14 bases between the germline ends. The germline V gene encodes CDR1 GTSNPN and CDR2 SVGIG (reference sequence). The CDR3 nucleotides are TGTGCCTGGGGAATAGACTCGGGCTACGAGCAGTACTTC. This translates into CAWGIDSGYEQYF.